The 32 T cell receptor beta chains below all came from one sample that was sequenced in a study of T cells in localized non-small cell lung cancer. Repertoires were generated with immunoSEQ multiplex PCR, while TCRdb's copy carries only in-frame clones and drops some. The sample records about 34,000 clones, about 88% being singletons. Sequenced material: peripheral blood, taken before any cancer treatment. The source of these receptors is a woman aged 40-69 years with stage I lung adenocarcinoma.

J is TRBJ2-3 and V is TRBV27, with D tentatively TRBD2 (7 bases). V lost 3 bases and J 9 bases, leaving 10 bases between the germline ends. Germline V gives CDR1 MNHEY, CDR2 SMNVEV (reference sequence). The CDR3 is made up of 12 amino acids. CDR3 in DNA: TGTGCCAGCAGTTTTGGGGGGGGCACGCAGTATTTT. It translates to CASSFGGGTQYF.

Worth noting for this clone: Other nucleotide sequences from this sample produce the same CDR3. The V call is TRBV13, the J call TRBJ2-7, with a weak D call TRBD1 (5 bases). V lost 4 bases and J 1 base, leaving 11 bases between the germline ends. Germline V gives CDR1 PRHDT, CDR2 FYEKMQ (reference sequence). The CDR3 is made up of 14 amino acids. CDR3 in amino acids: CASSYPGRSYEQYF. The CDR3, as DNA: TGTGCCAGCAGCTATCCAGGGCGGTCCTACGAGCAGTACTTC. The full variable domain, completed using reference TRBV13 and TRBJ2-7, is AAGVIQSPRHLIKEKRETATLKCYPIPRHDTVYWYQQGPGQDPQFLISFYEKMQSDKGSIPDRFSAQQFSDYHSELNMSSLELGDSALYFCASSYPGRSYEQYFGPGTRLTVT.

The CDR3 spells CASSQDWGVPNQPQHF. CDR3 bases: TGCGCCAGCAGCCAAGATTGGGGGGTCCCTAATCAGCCCCAGCATTTT. The chain uses TRBV4-3 and TRBJ1-5; tentatively, D is TRBD1 (5 bases). The CDR3 contains 16 residues. V lost 0 bases, J lost 4 bases, and 13 bases lay in between. Germline values: CDR1 LGHNA, CDR2 YSLEER.

The sample holds one count of this clone. CDR3 in amino acids: CASRTPGGYNEQFF. The CDR3 DNA is TGTGCCAGCAGGACGCCCGGGGGCTACAATGAGCAGTTCTTC. The chain couples TRBV6-5 to TRBJ2-1, with D perhaps matching TRBD2 (6 bases). The CDR3 contains 14 residues. Germline values: CDR1 MNHEY, CDR2 SVGAGI. V was cut by 6 bases and J by 3 bases, with 12 bases left in between.

The chain's CDR3 is CASSSQDTEAFF. CDR3 nucleotide sequence: TGTGCCAGCAGCTCACAGGACACTGAAGCTTTCTTT. V usage is TRBV7-9 and J usage is TRBJ1-1; TRBD1 is a possible D gene (5 bases). V lost 4 bases and J lost 3, with 6 bases in between. This CDR3 spans 12 amino acids. Per the germline V gene, CDR1 is SEHNR and CDR2 is FQNEAQ (reference sequence).

The rearrangement links TRBV9 to TRBJ1-2; 7 bases match TRBD1. Germline trimming cut 4 bases from V and 0 bases from J; bases unmatched to any gene: 6. Germline V gene data show CDR1 as SGDLS and CDR2 as YYNGEE. This CDR3 contains 15 residues. CDR3 amino acids: CASSWRTGPNYGYTF. As DNA, the CDR3 is TGTGCCAGCAGCTGGCGGACAGGTCCTAACTATGGCTACACCTTC.

The rearrangement uses TRBV15 and TRBJ1-5; no firm D call. The CDR3 length is 16 residues. Germline lookup yields CDR1 LNHNV and CDR2 YYDKDF (reference sequence). V was pared by 4 bases and J by 3 bases, with 16 bases between. The CDR3 nucleotides are TGTGCCACCAGCAAGCGTAGGGATATAAACAATCAGCCCCAGCATTTT. Protein sequence: CATSKRRDINNQPQHF.

The chain employs TRBV19 and TRBJ1-5, with 10 nucleotides matching TRBD1. Germline-derived CDR1 and CDR2 are LNHDA and SQIVND (reference sequence). V trimming: 1 base; J trimming: 7 bases; junction bases outside the gene matches: 4. The CDR3 runs 15 residues. The CDR3 reads CASSIADRGDQPQHF. Written as DNA, the CDR3 is TGTGCCAGTAGTATAGCGGACAGGGGGGACCAGCCCCAGCATTTT. The full variable domain, completed using reference TRBV19 and TRBJ1-5, is DGGITQSPKYLFRKEGQNVTLSCEQNLNHDAMYWYRQDPGQGLRLIYYSQIVNDFQKGDIAEGYSVSREKKESFPLTVTSAQKNPTAFYLCASSIADRGDQPQHFGDGTRLSIL.

This clone was counted once. The chain employs TRBV4-3 and TRBJ2-5, with D possibly TRBD2 on 5 matching bases. Germline V CDR1 and CDR2: LGHNA, YSLEER. Trimming took 1 base from V and 2 from J, leaving 14 bases between them. The CDR3 has 16 amino acids. The CDR3 protein is CASSQGLASGQETQYF. The CDR3 region has the DNA TGCGCCAGCAGCCAAGGATTAGCGTCGGGACAAGAGACCCAGTACTTC.

CDR3 protein: CASSPPGQGKKETQYF. In DNA, the CDR3 is TGTGCCAGCTCACCACCAGGTCAGGGGAAAAAAGAGACCCAGTACTTC. The chain joins TRBV18 to TRBJ2-5; weak D call: TRBD1 (6 bases). Deletions cut 0 bases from V and 3 bases from J, with 14 bases between. CDR1 KGHSH and CDR2 LQKENI come from the germline V gene. CDR3 length equals 16 residues. Filled out from reference TRBV18 and TRBJ2-5, the complete variable domain reads NAGVMQNPRHLVRRRGQEARLRCSPMKGHSHVYWYRQLPEEGLKFMVYLQKENIIDESGMPKERFSAEFPKEGPSILRIQQVVRGDSAAYFCASSPPGQGKKETQYFGPGTRLLVL.

The chain joins TRBV4-3 to TRBJ2-7, with unresolved D. Trimming cost V 1 base and J 7 bases, with 11 bases left between them. The CDR3 sequence is 13 residues long. Germline CDR1 is LGHNA and CDR2 is YSLEER. This chain's CDR3 is CASSQVLPEEQYF. The CDR3 bases are TGCGCCAGCAGCCAAGTTTTGCCGGAAGAGCAGTACTTC.

J is TRBJ2-1 and V is TRBV5-4; 8 nucleotides align to TRBD2. Germline CDR1 is SGHNT and CDR2 is YYREEE (reference sequence). The V segment lost 4 bases and the J segment 0 bases; nucleotides outside the gene matches: 9. The CDR3 runs to 17 residues. In nucleotides, the CDR3 is TGTGCCAGCAGCCCGGGAGGGGGGCATATCTCCTACAATGAGCAGTTCTTC. This sequence encodes CASSPGGGHISYNEQFF.

This sequence joins TRBV28 and TRBJ2-1; 10 positions agree with TRBD2. The CDR3 is made up of 16 amino acids. The ends lost 4 bases at V and 2 bases at J; junction bases unmatched: 5. In germline, CDR1 is MDHEN, CDR2 SYDVKM. The CDR3 DNA follows: TGTGCCAGCAGTTCGTATCTAGCGGGAGCCTACAATGAGCAGTTCTTC. It codes for CASSSYLAGAYNEQFF.

V and J are TRBV7-3 and TRBJ2-3; unclear D gene. With 1 base removed from V and 3 bases from J, the gap between germline ends came to 11 bases. The germline CDR1 and CDR2 sequences are SGHTA and FQGTGA. This CDR3 region has 15 residues. CDR3 amino acids: CASSLSPFGTDTQYF. The DNA of the CDR3 is TGTGCCAGCAGCTTAAGCCCCTTCGGGACAGATACGCAGTATTTT.

In this sample, this clone is large (0.1 to 1%). The gene calls are TRBV14 and TRBJ1-2; 7 nucleotides align to TRBD1. The CDR3 has 18 residues. V was clipped by 0 bases and J by 2 bases; unmatched bases: 12. Germline loops: CDR1 SGHDN, CDR2 FVKESK. CDR3 residues: CASSQDRRGLTGNYGYTF. Here the CDR3 DNA reads TGTGCCAGCAGCCAAGATAGAAGGGGACTGACAGGGAACTATGGCTACACCTTC.

The chain has TRBV4-3 and TRBJ1-6, with D unclear. CDR1 is LGHNA and CDR2 is YSLEER in the germline V gene. The ends were cut back, 4 bases at V and 9 bases at J, with 16 bases in the middle. The CDR3 has 15 amino acids. The CDR3 DNA is TGCGCCAGCAGCCCAGGCCCGGGTGAGGCTTCACCCCTCCACTTT. The encoded protein is CASSPGPGEASPLHF.

Here the CDR3 DNA reads TGCAGCGTTGAACAGGGCACAGATACGCAGTATTTT. It encodes CSVEQGTDTQYF. The J gene is TRBJ2-3, the V gene TRBV29-1; D remains unclear. The V and J ends lost 2 bases and 1 base respectively, with 4 bases between them. This CDR3 has 12 residues. Germline values: CDR1 SQVTM, CDR2 ANQGSEA.

The rearrangement links TRBV29-1 to TRBJ1-4; a weak D match, TRBD1 (5 bases). V was clipped by 5 bases and J by 4 bases, with 11 bases between them. There are 13 residues in the CDR3. CDR1 and CDR2 from the germline V gene are SQVTM and ANQGSEA. The DNA for the CDR3 is TGCAGCGTTCAGACAGACTTTAATGAAAAACTGTTTTTT. Translating it yields CSVQTDFNEKLFF.

A single count supports this clone. This rearrangement joins TRBV11-1 to TRBJ1-1; D gene uncertain. The V end was cut by 0 bases, the J end by 4 bases, with 6 bases between. The CDR3 runs to 13 residues. Germline values: CDR1 SGHAT, CDR2 FQDESV (reference sequence). The CDR3 reads CASSLARSTEAFF. CDR3 coding DNA: TGTGCCAGCAGCTTAGCTAGAAGCACTGAAGCTTTCTTT.

About this clone: The same CDR3 also results from other DNA sequences found in this sample. The chain joins TRBV6-5 to TRBJ1-5, with 7 bases matching TRBD1. V was pared by 6 bases and J by 10 bases, with 12 bases of the junction left unmatched. The germline CDR1 and CDR2 sequences are MNHEY and SVGAGI. The CDR3 has 14 amino acids. In DNA, the CDR3 is TGTGCCAGCAGCCCGACAGGGAGTCCCCTCCCCCAGCATTTT. Translating it yields CASSPTGSPLPQHF.

V and J are TRBV7-9 and TRBJ2-1; 7 bases map to TRBD2. CDR1 is SEHNR and CDR2 is FQNEAQ in the germline V gene (reference sequence). The CDR3 is 13 amino acids. J was trimmed by 9 bases and V by 4 bases; bases with no gene match: 6. Written as DNA, the CDR3 is TGTGCCAGCAGCTCTGGGAGGGGTGTTGAGCAGTTCTTC. Encoded protein: CASSSGRGVEQFF.

The gene calls are TRBV5-4 and TRBJ2-2; the D is unclear. V lost 4 bases, J lost 2 bases, and 9 bases lay in between. This CDR3 is 14 amino acids long. CDR1 SGHNT and CDR2 YYREEE come from the germline V gene (reference sequence). The DNA for the CDR3 is TGTGCCAGCAGCCCCCCGACCAACACCGGGGAGCTGTTTTTT. Translating gives CASSPPTNTGELFF.

This sequence joins TRBV7-9 and TRBJ1-1, with 9 bases matching TRBD1. The CDR3 consists of 17 residues. Unmatched junction bases numbered 13, after V lost 4 bases and J lost 4 bases. CDR1 SEHNR and CDR2 FQNEAQ come from the germline V gene (reference sequence). DNA for the CDR3: TGTGCCAGCAGCTCCCGGGGACAGGGTGCCGCGGGCACTGAAGCTTTCTTT. Protein sequence: CASSSRGQGAAGTEAFF.

The V and J genes are TRBV2 and TRBJ1-4; D is ambiguous. CDR3 length: 14 residues. Deletions cut 6 bases from V and 2 bases from J, with 10 bases between. The germline V gene encodes CDR1 SNHLY and CDR2 FYNNEI. This CDR3 reads CASRFLATNEKLFF. As DNA, the CDR3 is TGTGCCAGCAGATTTCTAGCGACTAATGAAAAACTGTTTTTT.

CDR3 DNA sequence: TGTGCCAGCAGTCCGAACAGTATGAACACTGAAGCTTTCTTT. It encodes CASSPNSMNTEAFF. J is TRBJ1-1 and V is TRBV27, with no clear D. Germline V gene sequence: CDR1 MNHEY, CDR2 SMNVEV (reference sequence). V lost 5 bases and J lost 0, with 10 bases in between. The CDR3 is 14 residues long.

This sequence joins TRBV2 and TRBJ1-2; D remains ambiguous. The CDR3 is made up of 12 amino acids. The V end lost 6 bases, the J end lost 1 base, and 6 bases lay between the germline ends. Germline V lookup: CDR1 SNHLY, CDR2 FYNNEI. CDR3 DNA sequence: TGTGCCAGCAGGGTCAGTAACTATGGCTACACCTTC. Protein product: CASRVSNYGYTF.

By share, this clone counts as medium-sized (0.01 to 0.1%). The chain is built from TRBV28 and TRBJ2-7, with D possibly being TRBD1 (6 bases). The germline gives CDR1 MDHEN, CDR2 SYDVKM. CDR3 length equals 15 residues. Trimming stripped 6 bases from V and 3 bases from J, with 18 bases between. The chain's CDR3 is CASRGTGIGSYEQYF. For the CDR3, the DNA is TGTGCCAGCAGGGGAACAGGGATAGGGAGCTACGAGCAGTACTTC.

The rearrangement joins TRBV6-5 to TRBJ2-7, with TRBD1 identical over 9 bases. CDR1 and CDR2 (germline): MNHEY, SVGAGI. The ends lost 4 bases at V and 7 bases at J; junction bases unmatched: 5. CDR3 length equals 13 residues. Here the CDR3 reads CASSLQGAREQYF. CDR3 bases: TGTGCCAGCAGTTTACAGGGGGCGCGGGAGCAGTACTTC.

V and J are TRBV19 and TRBJ2-3; either TRBD1 or TRBD2 may supply D (6 bases each). The CDR3 loop spans 14 amino acids. The V and J ends lost 5 bases and 4 bases respectively, with 13 bases between them. CDR1 and CDR2 from the germline V gene are LNHDA and SQIVND (reference sequence). CDR3: CASSPRGAADTQYF. As DNA, the CDR3 is TGTGCCAGTAGTCCGAGGGGGGCCGCAGATACGCAGTATTTT.

This chain connects TRBV6-5 to TRBJ2-7; no definite D call. The CDR3 has 13 amino acids. Germline CDR1 and CDR2: MNHEY and SVGAGI. Trimming took off 0 bases at V and 2 bases at J, with 5 bases between the two ends. The CDR3 reads CASSYSQTYEQYF. The DNA of the CDR3 is TGTGCCAGCAGTTACTCGCAAACCTACGAGCAGTACTTC.

The CDR3 DNA sequence: TGTGCCAGCAGCTCCGGACAGCTAAGCAATCAGCCCCAGCATTTT. Translated, it gives CASSSGQLSNQPQHF. The chain couples TRBV6-9 to TRBJ1-5, with D possibly being TRBD1 (6 bases). V lost 6 bases to trimming and J lost 1 base, with 13 bases between them. The CDR3 consists of 15 residues. CDR1 and CDR2 from the germline V gene are MNHGY and SVAAGI.

The J gene is TRBJ2-3, the V gene TRBV5-6; 12 bases align to TRBD2. The CDR3 is made up of 14 amino acids. From germline, CDR1 is SGHDT and CDR2 YYEEEE. J was trimmed by 7 bases and V by 4 bases; bases with no gene match: 4. DNA of the CDR3: TGTGCCAGCAGCACTAGCGGGGGGCGATATACGCAGTATTTT. The encoded protein is CASSTSGGRYTQYF. Supplemented by reference TRBV5-6 and TRBJ2-3, the full variable domain reads DAGVTQSPTHLIKTRGQQVTLRCSPKSGHDTVSWYQQALGQGPQFIFQYYEEEERQRGNFPDRFSGHQFPNYSSELNVNALLLGDSALYLCASSTSGGRYTQYFGPGTRLTVL.